This TCR beta chain comes out of a study of T cells in Graves' hyperthyroidism and ophthalmopathy. Study-wide context: Blood was drawn when the patient was first diagnosed and still untreated.

The CDR3 spans 17 residues. Germline lookup yields CDR1 MDHEN and CDR2 SYDVKM. With V trimmed by 6 bases and J by 1 base, 11 bases remained unmatched. At least ten counts were recorded for this clonotype. From RNA transcripts, TCR beta CDR3 regions were amplified. First-round RT-PCR of the TCR CDR3 relied on the HTBI primer set. Each CDR3 protein is one row after TCRdb ran MiXCR on the multiplex PCR reads. Found here are 640,000 or so distinct CDR3 sequences, over 12% of them singletons; the top ten hold roughly 7%. What was sequenced was blood. The sequence was collected from a woman between 18 and 30 years old with Graves' ophthalmopathy. The chain employs TRBV28 and TRBJ2-7; 11 positions match TRBD2. CDR3 nucleotide sequence: TGTGCCAGCAGCCCCCCGGGTAGCGGGAGGGGGTCCTACGAGCAGTACTTC. This encodes CASSPPGSGRGSYEQYF.